This is a list of T cell receptor beta chains from one sample in a study of molecular identifiers for immune sequencing clone quantification. Via MiXCR, TCRdb re-called the PCR reads, giving one row per CDR3 protein. Here the sample spans about 630,000 distinct CDR3 sequences, about 25% being singletons. The specimen sequenced was naive CD8+ T cells from blood, with Jurkat cell RNA spiked in. The receptor source for this set is a human donor in good health. Some libraries in this study had Jurkat cell RNA spiked in. CDR3s include the opening cysteine and the closing phenylalanine or tryptophan. The order of the fields is J gene, D gene, clone size, CDR3 length, V gene, CDR3 DNA, CDR3 protein. A D gene is named only where the DNA matches it firmly. Clone size appears in some rows only: once, few, many, or a class for an expanded clone.

TRBJ1-1,-,few,11,TRBV10-3,TGTGCCACAGGGGACGGCACTGAAGCTTTCTTT,CATGDGTEAFF
TRBJ2-1,TRBD1,-,15,TRBV5-3,TGTGCCAGCAGCCCAGGGGCAGGGGGACGATTAGGGCAGTTCTTC,CASSPGAGGRLGQFF
TRBJ2-3,-,many,13,TRBV12-3/TRBV12-4,TGTGCCAGCAGTTTTACAGTCCCCGATACGCAGTATTTT,CASSFTVPDTQYF
TRBJ2-7,-,many,14,TRBV25-1,TGTGCCAGCAGTGCCTCCCCGAGGGGGTGGGAGCAGTACTTC,CASSASPRGWEQYF
TRBJ2-3,TRBD2,few,15,TRBV27,TGTGCCAGCAGTTTCGGACTAGCGGGGCCAGATACGCAGTATTTT,CASSFGLAGPDTQYF
TRBJ2-1,-,-,16,TRBV5-1,TGCGCCAGCAGCTTGGGGGCAGGCCCCTCCTACAATGAGCAGTTCTTC,CASSLGAGPSYNEQFF
TRBJ1-4,-,few,16,TRBV4-3,TGCGCCAGCAGCCAAGATCTTCAGGGGCTAGGGGAAAAACTGTTTTTT,CASSQDLQGLGEKLFF
TRBJ2-7,TRBD1,few,18,TRBV7-9,TGTGCCAGCAGCTCCCCCATGGGTAGTGTCACAGGGGCTTACGAGCAGTACTTC,CASSSPMGSVTGAYEQYF
TRBJ2-5,-,many,13,TRBV7-6,TGTGCCAGCAGCCCGGACGGCCGGGAGACCCAGTACTTC,CASSPDGRETQYF
TRBJ2-7,TRBD1,many,14,TRBV28,TGTGCCAGCAGTTCTCCCACGACAGGGGACGAGCAGTACTTC,CASSSPTTGDEQYF
TRBJ2-7,TRBD2,-,14,TRBV19,TGTGTCAGTAGTTTGCGGGAGGCGGCCTACGAGCAGTACTTC,CVSSLREAAYEQYF
TRBJ2-7,-,-,16,TRBV5-3,TGTGCCAGCAGCCGTCTAGGTACGGGTCCTTCCTGCGAGCAGTACTTC,CASSRLGTGPSCEQYF
TRBJ2-5,TRBD1,-,16,TRBV7-9,TGTGCCAGCAGCATACCACTACAGGGGCCCCAAGAGACCCAGTACTTC,CASSIPLQGPQETQYF
TRBJ2-5,-,many,16,TRBV28,TGTGCCAGCAGGAGGTATAGCGGAGGTTGGCAAGAGACCCAGTACTTC,CASRRYSGGWQETQYF
TRBJ2-3,-,many,13,TRBV5-1,TGCGCCAGCAGCCTGGGACCTTGGGATACGCAGTATTTT,CASSLGPWDTQYF
TRBJ2-1,-,many,14,TRBV20-1,TGCAGTGCTAGTACGGGGAACAGATACAATGAGCAGTTCTTC,CSASTGNRYNEQFF
TRBJ2-1,-,-,16,TRBV7-3,TGTGCCAGCGGCTTAAGAGGGACCCTTTCCTACAATGAGCAGTTCTTC,CASGLRGTLSYNEQFF
TRBJ2-1,-,many,12,TRBV4-3,TGCGCCAGCAGCCAAGGGCGAGAGGGGCAGTTCTTC,CASSQGREGQFF
TRBJ1-1,-,few,14,TRBV6-2/TRBV6-3,TGTGCCAGCAGATTCGGAGGTATGAACACTGAAGCTTTCTTT,CASRFGGMNTEAFF
TRBJ2-3,TRBD1,-,14,TRBV11-2,TGTGCCAGCAGCTTAGGTCAGGGGGTGGATACGCAGTATTTT,CASSLGQGVDTQYF
TRBJ2-7,TRBD2,-,15,TRBV27,TGTGCCAGCAGTTTATCGGCTAGCGGGGGGAGCGAGCAGTACTTC,CASSLSASGGSEQYF
TRBJ2-5,-,-,15,TRBV14,TGTGCCAGCGGCCAAGATTGGGGCCCCCAAGAGACCCAGTACTTC,CASGQDWGPQETQYF
TRBJ2-3,TRBD2,once,17,TRBV15,TGTGCCCCCACCAGAGAGGGAGGGATAGCGGGAGCAGATACGCAGTATTTT,CAPTREGGIAGADTQYF
TRBJ2-2,-,-,12,TRBV9,TGTGCCAGCACCACGAAGGGCGGGGAGCTGTTTTTT,CASTTKGGELFF
TRBJ1-1,-,many,12,TRBV6-5,TGTGCCAGCAGTTACATCGGGCAGAAAGCTTTCTTT,CASSYIGQKAFF
TRBJ2-1,-,few,14,TRBV7-7,TGTGCCAGCAGCTTAGGCCCGGAGTTCAATGAGCAGTTCTTC,CASSLGPEFNEQFF
TRBJ1-2,-,few,12,TRBV7-9,TGTGCCAGCAGCCACTTATCGTATGGCTACACCTTC,CASSHLSYGYTF
TRBJ2-1,-,many,13,TRBV29-1,TGCAGCGTTGAAGAGGGGGGTAGGGCTGAGCAGTTCTTC,CSVEEGGRAEQFF
TRBJ1-2,TRBD1,-,15,TRBV27,TGTGCCAGCAGTCTAGGACAGGGGAGGGAATATGGCCACACCTTC,CASSLGQGREYGHTF
TRBJ2-3,-,many,15,TRBV4-3,TGCGCCAGCAGCCAAGATCTGGACCAATCCCTAACGCAGTATTTT,CASSQDLDQSLTQYF
TRBJ2-7,TRBD1,-,16,TRBV10-3,TGTGCCATCAGTGACCAGGTGAGGGACAGAGTCTACGAGCAGTACTTC,CAISDQVRDRVYEQYF
TRBJ2-2,TRBD2,-,17,TRBV24-1,TGTGCCACCAGTGATACTGGAGCGGGATTGGGCGCCGGGGAGCTGTTTTTT,CATSDTGAGLGAGELFF
TRBJ1-1,-,many,13,TRBV29-1,TGCAGCGTCTGGACGGGGACGAACACTGAAGCTTTCTTT,CSVWTGTNTEAFF
TRBJ1-3,-,-,13,TRBV19,TGTGCCAGTAGTATGTACTCTGGAAACACCATATATTTT,CASSMYSGNTIYF
TRBJ1-5,-,few,14,TRBV12-3/TRBV12-4,TGTGCCAGCAGTCCCATTTTTCCCAATCAGCCCCAGCATTTT,CASSPIFPNQPQHF
TRBJ2-1,-,-,14,TRBV27,TGTGCCAGCAGTTTACAGGGGTTCTACAATGAGCAGTTCTTC,CASSLQGFYNEQFF
TRBJ2-7,TRBD2,-,14,TRBV6-2/TRBV6-3,TGTGCCAGCAGTTATAGCGGGAGGGCCAGCGAGCAGTACTTC,CASSYSGRASEQYF
TRBJ2-4,-,many,17,TRBV7-9,TGTGCCAGCAGCTCGCCCGCATCTACCTACGCCAAAAACATTCAGTACTTC,CASSSPASTYAKNIQYF
TRBJ1-1,-,few,18,TRBV20-1,TGCAGTGCTACACTACGGGGCCTAGAAAAACCAGAGTGGACTGAAGCTTTCTTT,CSATLRGLEKPEWTEAFF
TRBJ2-3,TRBD1,many,13,TRBV7-6,TGTGCCAGCAGCTCGACAGGGAGAGATACGCAGTATTTT,CASSSTGRDTQYF
TRBJ2-7,-,-,13,TRBV7-9,TGTGGCAGCAGCTCGGGGCTCACCTACGAGCAGTACTTC,CGSSSGLTYEQYF